This TCR beta chain was sequenced in a study of T-cell memory formation after mild COVID-19. This clonotype was counted once. Its antigen is unidentified. Points from the study as a whole: Some clones that responded turned up in pre-infection memory, which suggests that cross-reactive memory joined in.

From the 5' RACE reads, TCRdb called clonotypes with MiXCR, one entry per CDR3 protein. The table includes around 390,000 distinct CDR3 sequences, roughly 15% detected once. Sequences were obtained from PBMCs or a T cell subset sorted from them (not recorded which). The source of this sequence is a young man who had mild COVID-19 (a few samples of this study predate the infection). Cell type and time point are not known.

CDR3 bases: TGTGCCCGCGACGGGGCACATATTGCGATTGAAGCTTTCTTT. Its translation is CARDGAHIAIEAFF. The rearrangement links TRBV7-9 to TRBJ1-1; maybe TRBD1 (5 bases). This CDR3 is built from 14 residues. Germline V gives CDR1 SEHNR, CDR2 FQNEAQ (reference sequence). The V end lost 11 bases, the J end lost 7 bases, and 23 bases lay between the germline ends.